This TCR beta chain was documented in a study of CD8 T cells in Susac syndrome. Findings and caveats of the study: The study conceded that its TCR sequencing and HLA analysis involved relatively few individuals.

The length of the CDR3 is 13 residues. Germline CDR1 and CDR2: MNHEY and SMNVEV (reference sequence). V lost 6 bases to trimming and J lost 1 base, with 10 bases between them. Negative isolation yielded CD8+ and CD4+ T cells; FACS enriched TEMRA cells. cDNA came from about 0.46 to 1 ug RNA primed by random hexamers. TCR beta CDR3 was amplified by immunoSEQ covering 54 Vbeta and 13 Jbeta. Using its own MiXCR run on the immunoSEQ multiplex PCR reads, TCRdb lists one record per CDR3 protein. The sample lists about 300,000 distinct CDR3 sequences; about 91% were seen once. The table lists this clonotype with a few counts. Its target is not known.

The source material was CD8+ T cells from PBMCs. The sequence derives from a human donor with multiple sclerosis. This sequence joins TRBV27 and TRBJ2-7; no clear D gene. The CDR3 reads CASSAGESYEQYF. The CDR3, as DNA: TGTGCCAGCAGCGCCGGTGAGTCCTACGAGCAGTACTTC.